The 28 T cell receptor beta chains below were found in one sample sequenced in a study of control samples from healthy donors and cancer patients. Clones were read by immunoSEQ multiplex PCR, and TCRdb kept only the in-frame ones, dropping some. The sample has around 130,000 clones, around 89% seen once. Sequenced sample: blood. These receptors all stem from a man between 50 and 59 years old in good health.

The V gene is TRBV12-5, the J gene TRBJ1-2, with unresolved D. The germline gives CDR1 LGHNT, CDR2 FRNRAP. The ends were cut back, 0 bases at V and 8 bases at J, with 13 bases in the middle. The CDR3 has 14 residues. The CDR3: CASGLVRQIEGYTF. CDR3 DNA: TGTGCTAGTGGTTTGGTAAGGCAAATAGAAGGCTACACCTTC.

The table lists this clone with a count of one. The chain is built from TRBV5-6 and TRBJ1-5; 7 nucleotides align to TRBD1. Trimming at V came to 4 bases and at J to 0 bases, leaving 7 bases not matched to a gene. The CDR3 contains 16 residues. Germline CDR1 is SGHDT and CDR2 is YYEEEE. CDR3 nucleotides: TGTGCCAGCAGCGTGAAACAGGGGAGTAGCAATCAGCCCCAGCATTTT. This encodes CASSVKQGSSNQPQHF.

The chain joins TRBV4-2 to TRBJ2-2; D perhaps matches TRBD2 (5 bases). The CDR3 length is 12 residues. The V end lost 5 bases, the J end lost 4 bases, and 5 bases lay between the germline ends. Germline lookup yields CDR1 LGHNA and CDR2 YNFKEQ. This CDR3 reads CASSEGTGELFF. The DNA of the CDR3 is TGTGCCAGCAGCGAGGGCACCGGGGAGCTGTTTTTT.

The V call is TRBV7-2, the J call TRBJ1-1; 12 nucleotides line up with TRBD1. The length of the CDR3 is 16 residues. J lost 1 base, V lost 3 bases, and 3 bases had no gene match. Germline V gives CDR1 SGHTA, CDR2 FQGNSA. Written as DNA, the CDR3 is TGTGCCAGCAGCTTTAAGGGACAGGGGGCGAACACTGAAGCTTTCTTT. Encoded protein: CASSFKGQGANTEAFF.

This chain joins TRBV7-2 and TRBJ2-7; TRBD1 aligns across 9 bases. This CDR3 comprises 16 residues. The V segment lost 1 base and the J segment 0 bases; nucleotides outside the gene matches: 4. The germline V gene encodes CDR1 SGHTA and CDR2 FQGNSA. As DNA, the CDR3 is TGTGCCAGCAGCTTAGGGGGGACAGGGAGCTCCTACGAGCAGTACTTC. Its translation: CASSLGGTGSSYEQYF.

The CDR3 loop is CASSDLQTNYGYTF. The CDR3 bases are TGTGCCAGCAGTGACCTACAGACCAACTATGGCTACACCTTC. The chain joins TRBV25-1 to TRBJ1-2; no definite D call. Germline assignment: CDR1 MGHDK and CDR2 SYGVNS. The CDR3 consists of 14 residues. Trimming took off 3 bases at V and 2 bases at J, with 10 bases between the two ends.

V usage is TRBV5-5 and J usage is TRBJ1-4; D gene unclear. The germline V gene encodes CDR1 SGHKS and CDR2 YYEKEE (reference sequence). Deletions cut 0 bases from V and 0 bases from J, with 12 bases between. The CDR3 sequence is 17 residues long. The CDR3 nucleotides are TGTGCCAGCAGCTTGGTTTGGCGGCAATCAACTAATGAAAAACTGTTTTTT. Residues: CASSLVWRQSTNEKLFF. Based on the CDR3 plus reference TRBV5-5 and TRBJ1-4, the full variable domain is DAGVTQSPTHLIKTRGQQVTLRCSPISGHKSVSWYQQVLGQGPQFIFQYYEKEERGRGNFPDRFSARQFPNYSSELNVNALLLGDSALYLCASSLVWRQSTNEKLFFGSGTQLSVL.

This rearrangement joins TRBV30 to TRBJ1-2; 9 positions match TRBD1. This CDR3 comprises 15 residues. V lost 2 bases and J lost 5; bases outside the gene matches: 9. CDR1 is GTSNPN, CDR2 SVGIG, per germline (reference sequence). The CDR3, as DNA: TGTGCCTGGAGTTCGACAGGGGGTTCGGGATATGGCTACACCTTC. Amino acids: CAWSSTGGSGYGYTF.

The chain uses TRBV24-1 and TRBJ2-3, with 8 bases matching TRBD1. The junction had 3 bases not matched to a gene; V was cut back by 4 bases and J by 4 bases. Per germline, CDR1 KGHDR and CDR2 SFDVKD. This CDR3 spans 14 amino acids. The CDR3 nucleotides read TGTGCCACCAGTGACCACAGGGGGTCAGATACGCAGTATTTT. Residues: CATSDHRGSDTQYF.

The gene calls are TRBV5-1 and TRBJ1-1, with D possibly TRBD1 on 5 matching bases. Trimming stripped 0 bases from V and 3 bases from J, with 15 bases between. CDR3 length: 16 amino acids. Germline V CDR1 and CDR2: SGHRS, YFSETQ. The CDR3 sequence: CASSLGGGAGYTEAFF. CDR3 DNA: TGCGCCAGCAGCTTGGGCGGGGGTGCGGGCTACACTGAAGCTTTCTTT.

The gene calls are TRBV29-1 and TRBJ1-1; D gene ambiguous. V was pared by 0 bases and J by 1 base, with 12 bases between. CDR3 size: 15 residues. In germline, CDR1 is SQVTM, CDR2 ANQGSEA. The CDR3 region is CSVEDRASWNTEAFF. CDR3 DNA: TGCAGCGTTGAAGATCGGGCGAGCTGGAACACTGAAGCTTTCTTT.

This clone occurred once. As DNA, the CDR3 is TGTGCCAGCAGCTTCGGCGGGCAGCTCTCTGGAAACACCATATATTTT. Amino acid sequence: CASSFGGQLSGNTIYF. The J gene is TRBJ1-3, the V gene TRBV5-4; D unclear. V was clipped by 2 bases and J by 0 bases, with 12 bases between them. The length of the CDR3 is 16 residues. The germline V gene encodes CDR1 SGHNT and CDR2 YYREEE (reference sequence). The full variable domain, completed using reference TRBV5-4 and TRBJ1-3, is ETGVTQSPTHLIKTRGQQVTLRCSSQSGHNTVSWYQQALGQGPQFIFQYYREEENGRGNFPPRFSGLQFPNYSSELNVNALELDDSALYLCASSFGGQLSGNTIYFGEGSWLTVV.

The chain has TRBV4-2 and TRBJ2-1, with 14 bases matching TRBD2. The germline V gene has CDR1 LGHNA and CDR2 YNFKEQ. CDR3 length equals 15 residues. The V gene end was trimmed by 4 bases and the J gene end by 7 bases; junction bases not matched to a gene: 3. The CDR3 bases are TGTGCCAGCAGCCCTTGGACTAGCGGGGGGAATGAGCAGTTCTTC. It is translated as CASSPWTSGGNEQFF.

The chain uses TRBV3-1 (or the pseudogene TRBV3-2) and TRBJ2-7; D remains ambiguous. The CDR3 sequence is 15 residues long. Germline CDR1 and CDR2: LGHDT and YNNKEL (reference sequence). Trimming removed 4 bases from V and 0 bases from J, with 13 bases in between. CDR3 sequence reads: CASSPPGLSSYEQYF. Written as DNA, the CDR3 is TGTGCCAGCAGCCCACCAGGCCTGAGCTCCTACGAGCAGTACTTC.

This sequence joins TRBV7-9 and TRBJ1-2; D ambiguous. This CDR3 is 15 amino acids long. V lost 0 bases and J 5 bases, leaving 13 bases between the germline ends. In germline, CDR1 is SEHNR, CDR2 FQNEAQ (reference sequence). This chain's CDR3 is CASSLAGYRIYGYTF. The CDR3, as DNA: TGTGCCAGCAGCTTAGCGGGTTACCGTATATATGGCTACACCTTC.

V and J are TRBV5-5 and TRBJ2-7; D is ambiguous. The CDR3 runs 15 residues. Trimming cost V 1 base and J 2 bases, with 13 bases left between them. Germline V gene lookup returns CDR1 SGHKS and CDR2 YYEKEE (reference sequence). The CDR3 bases are TGTGCCAGCAGCTTGATGGGTAGGGAACCCTACGAGCAGTACTTC. Protein: CASSLMGREPYEQYF.

Only one count was recorded for this clone. The gene calls are TRBV6-2 or TRBV6-3 and TRBJ1-4, with D uncertain. CDR1 is MNHEY and CDR2 is SVGEGT in the germline V gene. This CDR3 contains 16 residues. Trimming pared 2 bases from V and 4 bases from J, leaving 14 bases between. CDR3 loop: CASSYDGLHNNEKLFF. DNA of the CDR3: TGTGCCAGCAGTTACGACGGACTCCACAATAATGAAAAACTGTTTTTT.

The chain couples TRBV5-6 to TRBJ1-2, with 8 bases lining up with TRBD1. V shed 1 base, J shed 8 bases, and the junction held 7 bases outside the gene matches. The CDR3 extends over 14 amino acids. Germline values: CDR1 SGHDT, CDR2 YYEEEE. The CDR3 sequence: CASSLYRGVGGYTF. CDR3 nucleotide sequence: TGTGCCAGCAGCTTGTACAGGGGGGTAGGCGGCTACACCTTC.

The V gene is TRBV5-1, the J gene TRBJ1-1; no reliable D call. The CDR3 extends over 16 amino acids. Germline V gives CDR1 SGHRS, CDR2 YFSETQ. Trimming removed 0 bases at V and 1 base at J, with 13 bases between. CDR3 nucleotide sequence: TGCGCCAGCAGCTTGGGCTGGGCGGGAGGGAACACTGAAGCTTTCTTT. Protein product: CASSLGWAGGNTEAFF. The whole variable domain, filled in from reference TRBV5-1 and TRBJ1-1, reads KAGVTQTPRYLIKTRGQQVTLSCSPISGHRSVSWYQQTPGQGLQFLFEYFSETQRNKGNFPGRFSGRQFSNSRSEMNVSTLELGDSALYLCASSLGWAGGNTEAFFGQGTRLTVV.

The chain uses TRBV6-5 and TRBJ1-5; D is perhaps TRBD1 (6 bases). CDR3 length: 14 amino acids. The germline V gene encodes CDR1 MNHEY and CDR2 SVGAGI. The V and J ends lost 10 bases and 4 bases respectively, with 17 bases between them. The CDR3 spells CATQAGGGNQPQHF. The CDR3 region has the DNA TGTGCCACCCAGGCCGGGGGCGGAAATCAGCCCCAGCATTTT.

The V gene is TRBV5-5, the J gene TRBJ1-6, with 9 bases that match TRBD1. This CDR3 contains 16 residues. Germline lookup yields CDR1 SGHKS and CDR2 YYEKEE (reference sequence). Trimming removed 4 bases from V and 7 bases from J; junction bases left unmatched: 9. CDR3 sequence (DNA): TGTGCCAGCAGCGCCCCCGGGACAGGGATCAATTCACCCCTCCACTTT. Translation: CASSAPGTGINSPLHF.

The chain has TRBV9 and TRBJ1-3; 9 bases are shared with TRBD1. From germline, CDR1 is SGDLS and CDR2 YYNGEE. The CDR3 contains 19 residues. The V gene end was trimmed by 2 bases and the J gene end by 0 bases; junction bases not matched to a gene: 12. CDR3 in amino acids: CASSVFRDRALYSGNTIYF. Here the CDR3 DNA reads TGTGCCAGCAGCGTTTTCCGGGACAGGGCTCTTTACTCTGGAAACACCATATATTTT.

This clone was found once. This chain connects TRBV13 to TRBJ2-1; TRBD1 aligns across 9 bases. The CDR3 has 15 amino acids. From germline, CDR1 is PRHDT and CDR2 FYEKMQ (reference sequence). V lost 3 bases, J lost 4 bases, and 4 bases stayed unmatched. In DNA, the CDR3 is TGTGCCAGCAGCTTCGAGGGGACAGGGTACAATGAGCAGTTCTTC. Protein: CASSFEGTGYNEQFF.

This rearrangement joins TRBV24-1 to TRBJ1-3; D remains unclear. The germline CDR1 and CDR2 sequences are KGHDR and SFDVKD. The CDR3 runs to 15 residues. The germline V and J ends were trimmed by 2 bases and 0 bases, with 7 bases remaining between them. The CDR3 spells CATSDSRSSGNTIYF. The DNA of the CDR3 is TGTGCCACCAGTGATTCCCGTTCCTCTGGAAACACCATATATTTT.

This clone occurred once. V and J are TRBV29-1 and TRBJ1-3, with 10 bases lining up with TRBD1. The germline V gene encodes CDR1 SQVTM and CDR2 ANQGSEA. Unmatched junction bases numbered 4, after V lost 1 base and J lost 4 bases. This CDR3 region has 15 residues. The CDR3 spells CSVEGTGGVGNTIYF. The CDR3 DNA sequence: TGCAGCGTTGAAGGGACAGGGGGTGTGGGAAACACCATATATTTT.

This chain links TRBV5-6 with TRBJ2-1; D is ambiguous. Trimming left V 0 bases short and J 6 bases short, with 13 bases between. Looked up from germline, CDR1 is SGHDT and CDR2 is YYEEEE. There are 15 residues in the CDR3. The CDR3 region has the DNA TGTGCCAGCAGCTTGGGGACGGCCCCGCGCAATGAGCAGTTCTTC. Translated: CASSLGTAPRNEQFF.

V is TRBV6-2 or TRBV6-3 and J is TRBJ1-2; the D is unclear. This CDR3 has 13 residues. V dropped 4 bases and J dropped 6 bases, with 12 bases sitting between them. Germline CDR1 and CDR2: MNHEY and SVGEGT. The chain's CDR3 is CASSFLPTDGYTF. CDR3 DNA sequence: TGTGCCAGCAGTTTCCTACCGACGGATGGCTACACCTTC.

This clone was counted only a few times. The J gene is TRBJ2-3, the V gene TRBV5-1; TRBD2 aligns across 9 bases. V was pared by 1 base and J by 3 bases, with 3 bases of the junction left unmatched. Germline CDR1 is SGHRS and CDR2 is YFSETQ. The CDR3 length is 15 residues. The CDR3 DNA reads as TGCGCCAGCAGCTTGCCTAGCGGGACGACAGATACGCAGTATTTT. It is translated as CASSLPSGTTDTQYF.